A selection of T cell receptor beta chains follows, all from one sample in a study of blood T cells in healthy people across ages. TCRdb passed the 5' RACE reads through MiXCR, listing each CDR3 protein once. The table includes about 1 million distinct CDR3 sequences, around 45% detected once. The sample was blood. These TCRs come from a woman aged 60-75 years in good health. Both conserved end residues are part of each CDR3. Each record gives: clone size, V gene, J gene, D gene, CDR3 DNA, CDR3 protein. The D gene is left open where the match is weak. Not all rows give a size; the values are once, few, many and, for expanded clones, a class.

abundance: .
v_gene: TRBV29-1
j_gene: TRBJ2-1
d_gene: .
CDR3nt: TGCAGCGTTGAAGTCCTAACTAACAATGAGCAGTTCTTC
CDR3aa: CSVEVLTNNEQFF

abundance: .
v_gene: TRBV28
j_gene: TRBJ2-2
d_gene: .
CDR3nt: TGTGCCAGCAGTTTCCCCGCCGGACTGCCGAACACCGGGGAGCTGTTTTTT
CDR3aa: CASSFPAGLPNTGELFF

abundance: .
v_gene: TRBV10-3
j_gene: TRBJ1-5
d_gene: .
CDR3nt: TGTGCCATCGGGCAGCCTAGCAATCAGCCCCAGCATTTT
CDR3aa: CAIGQPSNQPQHF

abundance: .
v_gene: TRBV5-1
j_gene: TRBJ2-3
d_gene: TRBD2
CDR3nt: TGCGCCAGCAGCTTGGAACTAGCGGGAGGAGCAGATACGCAGTATTTT
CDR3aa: CASSLELAGGADTQYF

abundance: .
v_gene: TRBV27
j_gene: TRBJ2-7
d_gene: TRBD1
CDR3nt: TGTGCCAGCAGGCCCCGGACAGGGGGTTCCCACGAGCAGTACTTC
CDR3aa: CASRPRTGGSHEQYF

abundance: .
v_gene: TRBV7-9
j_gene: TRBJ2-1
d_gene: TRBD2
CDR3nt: TGTGCCAGCAGCCCTCCGGGACTACTTTCCAATGAGCAGTTCTTC
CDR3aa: CASSPPGLLSNEQFF

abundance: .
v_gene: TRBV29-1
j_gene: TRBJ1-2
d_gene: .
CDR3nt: TGCAGCGTTGAGAAGGGAAACTATGGCTACACCTTC
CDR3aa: CSVEKGNYGYTF

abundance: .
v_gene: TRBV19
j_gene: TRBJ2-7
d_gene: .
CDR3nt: TGTGCCAGTAGTGAAGGGCTTACCGGGACGCGCTTAGACGAGCAGTACTTC
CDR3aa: CASSEGLTGTRLDEQYF

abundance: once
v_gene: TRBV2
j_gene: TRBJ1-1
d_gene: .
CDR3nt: TGTGCCAGCACCCGGCCGGTTGGAAAGACTGAAGCTTTCTTT
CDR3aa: CASTRPVGKTEAFF

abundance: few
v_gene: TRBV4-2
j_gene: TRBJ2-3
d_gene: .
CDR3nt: TGTGCCAGCAGCCAAGAGGGACGCACAGATACGCAGTATTTT
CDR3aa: CASSQEGRTDTQYF

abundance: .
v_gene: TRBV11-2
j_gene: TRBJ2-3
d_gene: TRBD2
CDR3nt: TGTGCCAGCAGCCCCGAGACTAGCGGGATTGGAGATACGCAGTATTTT
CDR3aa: CASSPETSGIGDTQYF

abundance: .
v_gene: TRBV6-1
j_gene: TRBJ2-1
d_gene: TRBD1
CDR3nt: TGTGCCAGCAGTCGAACCGGGACAGGGGGCCAAGTCCAGTTCTTC
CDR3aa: CASSRTGTGGQVQFF

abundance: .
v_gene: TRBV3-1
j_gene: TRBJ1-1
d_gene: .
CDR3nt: TGTGCCAGCAGCTCTATGCACACTGAAGCTTTCTTT
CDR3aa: CASSSMHTEAFF

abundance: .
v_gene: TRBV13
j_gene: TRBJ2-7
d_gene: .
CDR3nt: TGTGCCAGCAGCTTAGGACAGTCAGGGTCCTACGAGCAGTACTTC
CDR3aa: CASSLGQSGSYEQYF

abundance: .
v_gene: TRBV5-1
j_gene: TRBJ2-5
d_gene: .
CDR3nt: TGCGCCAGCAGCCCCCTGAGTGGGGAGACCCAGTACTTC
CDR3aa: CASSPLSGETQYF

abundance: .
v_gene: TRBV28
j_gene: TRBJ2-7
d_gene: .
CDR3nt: TGTGCCAGCAGTTCAACCCAAACCGATGAGCAGTACTTC
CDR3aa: CASSSTQTDEQYF

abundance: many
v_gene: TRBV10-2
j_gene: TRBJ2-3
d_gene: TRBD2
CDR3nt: TGCGCCAGCAGCGCCGAGTCGGGGAGGGTCACAGATACGCAGTATTTT
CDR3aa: CASSAESGRVTDTQYF

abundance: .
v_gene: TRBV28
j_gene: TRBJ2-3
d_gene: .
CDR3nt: TGTGCCAGCAGTCACCGGGACCCTAGCCCAGATACGCAGTATTTT
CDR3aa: CASSHRDPSPDTQYF

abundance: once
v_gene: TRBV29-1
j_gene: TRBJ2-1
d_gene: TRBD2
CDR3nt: TGCAGCGTTGATCCAGCGGGAGGGCCGGATGAGCAGTTCTTC
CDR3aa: CSVDPAGGPDEQFF

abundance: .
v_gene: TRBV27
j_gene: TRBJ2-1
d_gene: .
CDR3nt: TGTGCCAGCAGTCTGGACGGAACCTACGAGCAGTTCTTC
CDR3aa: CASSLDGTYEQFF

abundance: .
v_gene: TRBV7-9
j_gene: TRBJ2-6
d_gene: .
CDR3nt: TGTGCCAGCAGCCCAGGATTTGGGGACCTCTGGGCCAACGTCCTGACTTTC
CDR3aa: CASSPGFGDLWANVLTF

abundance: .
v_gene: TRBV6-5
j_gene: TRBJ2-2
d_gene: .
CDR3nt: TGTGCCAGCAGTTACTCGCCGGGCCAAACGGGCGGGGAGCTGTTTTTT
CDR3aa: CASSYSPGQTGGELFF

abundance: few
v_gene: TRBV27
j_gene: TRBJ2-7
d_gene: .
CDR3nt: TGTGCCAGCAGTTCTCTCTCCGACGAGCAGTACTTC
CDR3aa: CASSSLSDEQYF

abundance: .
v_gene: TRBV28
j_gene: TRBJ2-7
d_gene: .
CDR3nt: TGTGCCAGCAGTTTAGCACAGTACAATGAGCAGTACTTC
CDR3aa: CASSLAQYNEQYF

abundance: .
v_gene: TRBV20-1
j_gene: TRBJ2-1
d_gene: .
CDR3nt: TGCAGTGCTATTGGGAGGTACAATGAGCAGTTCTTC
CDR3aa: CSAIGRYNEQFF

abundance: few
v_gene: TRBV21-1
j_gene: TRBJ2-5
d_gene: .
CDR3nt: TGTGCCAGCAGCAAATCGTACAAGACCCAGTACTTC
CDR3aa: CASSKSYKTQYF

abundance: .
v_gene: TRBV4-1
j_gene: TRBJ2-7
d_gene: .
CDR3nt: TGCGCCAGCAGCCAACTACAGGGCCATCTCTACGAGCAGTACTTC
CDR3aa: CASSQLQGHLYEQYF